The rows below give T cell receptor beta chains drawn from one sample of a study of blood T cell repertoires in COVID-19. Assay used: immunoSEQ multiplex PCR; TCRdb lists only in-frame clones, some missing. Seen here are more than 65,000 clones, 75% to 85% observed once, and the top ten hold 6.9%. The sample consisted of peripheral blood. These receptors came from a man aged 30-40 years with COVID-19, enrolled during active disease. The CDR3 runs from the conserved cysteine through the conserved F or W. The listing skips clone size in some rows; elsewhere it reads once, few, many or a size class.

V gene | clone size | CDR3 protein
TRBV11-1 | - | CASSLLAGVYEQYF
TRBV5-8 | - | CASSLASGTATGYTF
TRBV10-3 | - | CAISPGIRSPLHF
TRBV5-4 | - | CASSNNRGPYEQYF
TRBV6-5 | - | CASRPVVGAGELFF
TRBV28 | - | CASTVEGASAEQYF
TRBV6-2/TRBV6-3 | few | CASSPRRDTEAFF
TRBV29-1 | - | CSVTTGVASNQPQHF
TRBV6-4 | few | CASSDLAGINEQFF
TRBV12-3/TRBV12-4 | once | CASNLEGETQYF
TRBV15 | - | CATSSVEWATEAFF
TRBV6-5 | - | CASSRLAGYEQYF
TRBV28 | - | CASSPGQGGFYYGYTF
TRBV28 | once | CASHPTGRGTYNEQFF
TRBV7-2 | - | CASDESGMNTEAFF
TRBV15 | once | CATSNHYSEGQSYGYTF
TRBV3-1/TRBV3-2 | once | CASSQVFRGGESGNTIYF
TRBV9 | - | CASSGSSGNTIYF
TRBV19 | - | CASSPTGGWRTEAFF
TRBV15 | - | CATSLDRGSYNEQFF
TRBV29-1 | - | CSVVPQTNEQFF
TRBV5-1 | few | CASSRTAGSYNSPLHF
TRBV19 | - | CASSIREGNQPQHF
TRBV6-5 | once | CASIMGGVYNEQFF
TRBV28 | - | CASSPRPPANNEKLFF
TRBV6-5 | - | CASSSGQGNTEAFF
TRBV4-1 | - | CASSRLVEAGEKLFF
TRBV19 | few | CASRTAFSTDTQYF
TRBV7-6 | - | CASSPAGTGEYGYTF
TRBV5-6 | - | CASSRIGQGNSPLHF
TRBV7-9 | once | CASTLTRTGNEKLFF
TRBV7-8 | - | CASSPRLAGGHRDTQYF
TRBV30 | - | CAWSDTGDNQPQHF
TRBV27 | - | CASSLWVREAGVEQFF
TRBV4-1 | - | CASSQGPLGQANSPLHF
TRBV19 | - | CASSIDHSPSYTGELFF
TRBV27 | once | CASSLIRWATSGDTSYEQYF